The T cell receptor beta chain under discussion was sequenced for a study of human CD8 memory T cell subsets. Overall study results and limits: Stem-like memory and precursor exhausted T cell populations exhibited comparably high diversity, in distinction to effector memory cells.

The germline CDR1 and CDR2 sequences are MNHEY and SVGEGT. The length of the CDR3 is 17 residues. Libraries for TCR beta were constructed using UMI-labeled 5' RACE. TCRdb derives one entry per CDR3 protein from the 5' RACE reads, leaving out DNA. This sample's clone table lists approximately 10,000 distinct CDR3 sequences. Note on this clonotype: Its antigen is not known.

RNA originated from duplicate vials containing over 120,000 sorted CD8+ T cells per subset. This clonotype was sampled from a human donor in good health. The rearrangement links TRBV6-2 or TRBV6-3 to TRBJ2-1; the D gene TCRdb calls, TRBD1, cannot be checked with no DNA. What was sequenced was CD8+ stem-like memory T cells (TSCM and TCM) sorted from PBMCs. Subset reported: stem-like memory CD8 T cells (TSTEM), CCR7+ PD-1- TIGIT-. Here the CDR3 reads CASSYSYGTGDMNEQFF.